This T cell receptor beta chain originates from a study of blood T cell repertoires in COVID-19. On the study more broadly: T cells, B-cell-depleted T cells, or PBMCs provided the cDNA or gDNA that served as material.

Across under 25 US areas, participants ranged in age from roughly 18 to 95 years. Participant-reported clinical history was the basis for cohort assignment. Source study methods: Reference gene primers were amplified, and this amplification served to estimate nucleated cell counts. Generated by immunoSEQ multiplex PCR, the TCRdb table keeps only in-frame clones and is missing some. V and J calls and clone size follow that table, whereas D and trimming were derived from the DNA. The sample carries 150,000 to 200,000 clones, about 83% recorded once. CDR1 is SGHNT, CDR2 YYREEE, per germline (reference sequence). V gave up 0 bases and J gave up 3 bases, with 10 bases separating them. The CDR3 extends over 15 amino acids.

The sequenced sample consisted of PBMCs or T cells enriched from blood (not recorded which). V usage is TRBV5-4 and J usage is TRBJ1-3, with D possibly matching TRBD1 (5 bases). The receptor's source is a woman between 25 and 40 years old who had been exposed to COVID-19. The chain's CDR3 is CASSLAEGSGNTIYF. The CDR3 DNA follows: TGTGCCAGCAGCTTGGCGGAGGGGAGTGGAAACACCATATATTTT.